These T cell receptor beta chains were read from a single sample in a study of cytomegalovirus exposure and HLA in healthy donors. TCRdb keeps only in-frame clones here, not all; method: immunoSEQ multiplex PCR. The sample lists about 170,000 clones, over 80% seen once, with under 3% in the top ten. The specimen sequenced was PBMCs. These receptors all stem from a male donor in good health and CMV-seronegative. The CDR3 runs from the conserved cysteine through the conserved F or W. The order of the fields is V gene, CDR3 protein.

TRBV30 CAWGPGVRNSPLHF
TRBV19 CASSPRQGNYGYTF
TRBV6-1 CASSEVWTEETQYF
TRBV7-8 CASSLGQGDYEQYF
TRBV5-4 CASSLRGTTYGYTF
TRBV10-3 CAISDRGPFNTIYF
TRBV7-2 CASRIKTISRGSGANVLTF
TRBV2 CASIREVGLGRARLFF
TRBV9 CASSVVARILGNTIYF
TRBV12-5 CASGLALTSDEQFF
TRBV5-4 CASSLGTADYEQYF
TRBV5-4 CASSLNEGPETQYF
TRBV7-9 CASSLGEGASTLHF
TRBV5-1 CASSLDSGNTIYF
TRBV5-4 CASSSAKTDTQYF
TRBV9 CASSVGRGTEAFF
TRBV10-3 CAISESMAGRGNTEAFF
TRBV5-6 CASSWDRDSLGGYTF
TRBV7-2 CASSLVEGSSPLHF
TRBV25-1 CASSSRGGAPFTDTQYF
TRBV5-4 CASSFLGQGATNEKLFF
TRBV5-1 CASSGDTKNTEAFF
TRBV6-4 CASSGTSGASNEQFF
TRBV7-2 CASSLAARPDLSGGYTF
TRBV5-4 CASNKASGEERNEQFF
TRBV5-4 CASSFVETDTQYF
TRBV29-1 CSAVWDSSYEQYF
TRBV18 CASSPIPRLDREYGYTF
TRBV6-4 CASSETRNAGYTF
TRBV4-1 CASSQTETGQGYSYEQYF
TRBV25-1 CASSVGGNQETQYF
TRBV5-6 CASSLGQEREQYF
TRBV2 CATQGLRVITEAFF
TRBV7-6 CASSAGRGRTDTQYF
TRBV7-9 CASSLDNNSPLHF
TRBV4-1 CASSQEGRGGFRETQYF
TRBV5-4 CASSLSGPNQPQHF
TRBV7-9 CSSSPSAGTSGPQHF
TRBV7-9 CASSLVSGQNSPLHF
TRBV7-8 CASSFSGRGYTF
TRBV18 CASSPYPDRVGGYTF
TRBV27 CASSYQLGQAYEQYF
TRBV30 CAWSLGQGYGEKLFF
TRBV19 CASKGFAGSYEQYF
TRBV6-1 CASSEALGQGDSPLHF
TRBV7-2 CASSSVLAGGYEQYF
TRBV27 CASPMTGLVEKLFF
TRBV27 CASSLGRSTEAFF
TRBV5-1 CASSFTGQSYTF
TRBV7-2 CASSLPSGTGMGKLFF
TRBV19 CASSIAGTGAGGYTF
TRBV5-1 CASSIPRGQGSDEQYF
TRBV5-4 CASSLAGISPLHF
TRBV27 CASSPDRESPLHF
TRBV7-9 CASSEPFGGATNEKLFF